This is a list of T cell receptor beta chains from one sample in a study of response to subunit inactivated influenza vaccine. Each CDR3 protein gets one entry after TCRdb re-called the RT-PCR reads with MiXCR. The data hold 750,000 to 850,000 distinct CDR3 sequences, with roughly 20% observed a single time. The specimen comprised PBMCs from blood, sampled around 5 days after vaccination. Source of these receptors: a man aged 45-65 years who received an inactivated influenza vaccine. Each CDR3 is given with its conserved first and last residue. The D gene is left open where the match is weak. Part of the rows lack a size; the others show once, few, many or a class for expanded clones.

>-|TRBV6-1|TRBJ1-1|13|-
TGTGCCAGCAAGCGGACTTCGGGTACTGAAGCTTTCTTT
CASKRTSGTEAFF
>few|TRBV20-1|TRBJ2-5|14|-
TGCAGTGCTAACCATTTACAGGGCCAAGAGACCCAGTACTTC
CSANHLQGQETQYF
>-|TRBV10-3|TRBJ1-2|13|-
TGTGCCATCAGTAAAAGGGCTAACTATGGCTACACCTTC
CAISKRANYGYTF
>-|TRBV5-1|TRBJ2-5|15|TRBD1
TGCGCCAGCAGCATTGGGTCAGGGGGTGAGGAGACCCAGTACTTC
CASSIGSGGEETQYF
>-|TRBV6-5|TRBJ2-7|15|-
TGTGCCAGCAGTCACAGGGTCTACGACTCCTACGAGCAGTACTTC
CASSHRVYDSYEQYF
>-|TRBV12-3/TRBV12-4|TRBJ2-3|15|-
TGTGCCAGCAGTTTTGATCAGGGAGTGTACAATACGCAGTATTTT
CASSFDQGVYNTQYF
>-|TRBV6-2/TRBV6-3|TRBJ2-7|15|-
TGTGCCAGCAAGCAATGGGACACGGGGCCGGGCGAGCAGTACTTC
CASKQWDTGPGEQYF
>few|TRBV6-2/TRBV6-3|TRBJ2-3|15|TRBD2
TGTGCCAGCAGTCGAACTAGCGGGGTGGCAGATACGCAGTATTTT
CASSRTSGVADTQYF
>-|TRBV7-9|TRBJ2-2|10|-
TGTGCCAGCAGCGGCCTGGGGCTGTTTTTT
CASSGLGLFF
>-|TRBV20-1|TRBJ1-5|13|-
TGCAGTGCAAGAGGACACCTCAATCAGCCCCAGCATTTT
CSARGHLNQPQHF
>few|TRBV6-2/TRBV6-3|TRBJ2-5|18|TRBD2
TGTGCCAGCAGTAAGGGACTAGCGGGCCAGTTCTACCAAGAGACCCAGTACTTC
CASSKGLAGQFYQETQYF
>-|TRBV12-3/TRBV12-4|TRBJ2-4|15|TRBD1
TGTGCCAGCAGTTTCGTGGGGACAGGGAAAAACATTCAGTACTTC
CASSFVGTGKNIQYF
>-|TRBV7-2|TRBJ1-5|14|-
TGTGCCAGCAGCTTAGCCCGAAGCAATCAGCCCCAGCATTTT
CASSLARSNQPQHF
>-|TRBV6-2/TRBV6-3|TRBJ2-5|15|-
TGTGCCAGCAGTTACGGAGGGACACCCCAAGAGACCCAGTACTTC
CASSYGGTPQETQYF
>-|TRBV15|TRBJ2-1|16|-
TGTGCCACCAGCAGGGGCGTTGGGGGGCCCTACAATGAGCAGTTCTTC
CATSRGVGGPYNEQFF
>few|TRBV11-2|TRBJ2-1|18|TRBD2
TGTGCCAGCAGCTTAGGGTTTGGGGGGGAGCACGCCTACAATGAGCAGTTCTTC
CASSLGFGGEHAYNEQFF
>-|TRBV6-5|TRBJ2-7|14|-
TGTGCCAGCAGTTACTCGAATCAGGAATACGAGCAGTACTTC
CASSYSNQEYEQYF
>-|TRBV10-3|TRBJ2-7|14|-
TGTGCCATCAGTGAGTCTAACAGGGCCTACGAGCAGTACTTC
CAISESNRAYEQYF
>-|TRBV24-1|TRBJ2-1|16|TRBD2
TGTGCCACCAGTGATACCGGGACTAGCGCCTACAATGAGCAGTTCTTC
CATSDTGTSAYNEQFF
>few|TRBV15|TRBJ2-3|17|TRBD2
TGTGCCACCAGCAGAGATCTTTTTGCGGGGGGGCCGGATACGCAGTATTTT
CATSRDLFAGGPDTQYF
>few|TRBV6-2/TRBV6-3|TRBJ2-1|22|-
TGTGCCACTATCAATTCCCCCCCCCGACCCGGGGGCCTGAGGCACTCCTACAATGAGCAGTTCTTC
CATINSPPRPGGLRHSYNEQFF
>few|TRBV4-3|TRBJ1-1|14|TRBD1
TGCGCCAGCAGCCGGGGGACAGGAGGGACTGAAGCTTTCTTT
CASSRGTGGTEAFF
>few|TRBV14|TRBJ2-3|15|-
TGTGCCAGCAGCCAAGAAGGGTGGCTCACAGATACGCAGTATTTT
CASSQEGWLTDTQYF
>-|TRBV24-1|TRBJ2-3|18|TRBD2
TGTGCCACCAGTGATTTGGACCCACTAGCGGGAGAGTCAGATACGCAGTATTTT
CATSDLDPLAGESDTQYF
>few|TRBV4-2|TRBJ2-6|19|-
TGTGCCAGCAGCCAAGATCGGGTGACTCTCGGCTCTGGGGCCAACGTCCTGACTTTC
CASSQDRVTLGSGANVLTF
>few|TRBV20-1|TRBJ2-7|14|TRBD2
TGCAGTGCTAGAGTACTAGCGGGAGGTGGTGAGCAGTACTTC
CSARVLAGGGEQYF
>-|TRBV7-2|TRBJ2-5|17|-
TGTGCCAGCAGCTTAGCGTTTGACGGGACCAGATGGGAGACCCAGTACTTC
CASSLAFDGTRWETQYF
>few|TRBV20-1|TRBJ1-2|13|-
TGCAGTGCTACTCGGGCCCCGCTCCGCGGCTACACCTTC
CSATRAPLRGYTF
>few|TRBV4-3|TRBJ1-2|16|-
TGCGCCAGCAGCCCGCGGGAGGGTGTACCCAACTATGGCTACACCTTC
CASSPREGVPNYGYTF
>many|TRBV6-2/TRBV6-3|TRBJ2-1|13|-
TGTGCCAGCAGAACAGGGATCTACAATGAGCAGTTCTTC
CASRTGIYNEQFF
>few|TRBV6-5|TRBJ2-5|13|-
TGTGCCAGCAGTTACACGTACCAAGAGACCCAGTACTTC
CASSYTYQETQYF
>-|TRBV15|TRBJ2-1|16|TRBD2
TGTGCCACCAGCAGAGGAGGTAGCGGGGTGTACAATGAGCAGTTCTTC
CATSRGGSGVYNEQFF